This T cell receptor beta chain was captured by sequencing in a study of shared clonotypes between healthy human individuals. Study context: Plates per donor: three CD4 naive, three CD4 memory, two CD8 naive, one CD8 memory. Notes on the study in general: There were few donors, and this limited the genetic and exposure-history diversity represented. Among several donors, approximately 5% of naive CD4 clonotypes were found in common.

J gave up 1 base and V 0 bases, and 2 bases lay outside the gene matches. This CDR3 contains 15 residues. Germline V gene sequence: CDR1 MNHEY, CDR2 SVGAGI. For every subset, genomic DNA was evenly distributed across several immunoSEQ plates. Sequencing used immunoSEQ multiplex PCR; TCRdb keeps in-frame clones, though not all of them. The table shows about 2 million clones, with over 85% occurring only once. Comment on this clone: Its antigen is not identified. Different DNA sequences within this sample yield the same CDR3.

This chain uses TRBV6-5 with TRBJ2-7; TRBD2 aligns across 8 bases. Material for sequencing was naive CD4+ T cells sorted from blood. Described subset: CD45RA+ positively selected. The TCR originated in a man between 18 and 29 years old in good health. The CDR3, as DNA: TGTGCCAGCAGTTACTCCACTAGCGGTTCCTACGAGCAGTACTTC. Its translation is CASSYSTSGSYEQYF.